These 9 T cell receptor beta chains were all obtained from the same sample, sequenced in a study of CD8 T cells in Susac syndrome. Random hexamers were used to reverse transcribe the RNA input (roughly 0.5 to 1 ug). TCRdb itself ran the immunoSEQ multiplex PCR reads through MiXCR, one entry per CDR3 protein. The sample holds about 200,000 distinct CDR3 sequences; about 95% are singletons and the top ten take roughly 0.088%. Sequences were obtained from CD4+ T cells from PBMCs. The source is a human donor with multiple sclerosis.

The chain combines TRBV9 with TRBJ2-1; 10 bases fit TRBD1. The germline V gene encodes CDR1 SGDLS and CDR2 YYNGEE. V trimming: 0 bases; J trimming: 3 bases; junction bases outside the gene matches: 6. The CDR3 has 17 residues. The CDR3 DNA reads as TGTGCCAGCAGCGTAGCTTTGGGACAGGGGATCTACAATGAGCAGTTCTTC. It translates to CASSVALGQGIYNEQFF.

The rearrangement uses TRBV20-1 and TRBJ1-1; no clear D. Per germline, CDR1 DFQATT and CDR2 SNEGSKA (reference sequence). This CDR3 has 13 amino acids. Trimming left V 4 bases short and J 3 bases short, with 12 bases between. The CDR3 region is CSAIFTVHTEAFF. DNA for the CDR3: TGCAGTGCTATTTTTACTGTTCACACTGAAGCTTTCTTT.

This chain links TRBV6-2 or TRBV6-3 with TRBJ2-7; no clear D. The CDR3 covers 12 residues. Germline V gene lookup returns CDR1 MNHEY and CDR2 SVGEGT. Trimming removed 7 bases at V and 6 bases at J, with 13 bases between. DNA of the CDR3: TGTGCCAGCACCCACGGTCTACTCGAGCAGTACTTC. Translated, it gives CASTHGLLEQYF.

The gene calls are TRBV5-1 and TRBJ2-1; D remains unclear. The CDR3 is 14 residues long. Germline V lookup: CDR1 SGHRS, CDR2 YFSETQ. Trimming stripped 3 bases from V and 5 bases from J, with 12 bases between. The CDR3 is CASSSRMPHNEQFF. The CDR3 coding sequence is TGCGCCAGCAGCTCCCGTATGCCACACAATGAGCAGTTCTTC. The full variable domain, in which reference TRBV5-1 and TRBJ2-1 provide the parts outside the CDR3, is KAGVTQTPRYLIKTRGQQVTLSCSPISGHRSVSWYQQTPGQGLQFLFEYFSETQRNKGNFPGRFSGRQFSNSRSEMNVSTLELGDSALYLCASSSRMPHNEQFFGPGTRLTVL.

This chain uses TRBV2 with TRBJ2-2, with 9 bases lining up with TRBD1. The CDR3 totals 14 residues. V gave up 7 bases and J gave up 5 bases; unmatched junction bases: 5. CDR1 SNHLY and CDR2 FYNNEI come from the germline V gene. CDR3 in DNA: TGTGCCAGCACGGGACAGGGCGCAACCGGGGAGCTGTTTTTT. It codes for CASTGQGATGELFF.

V gene TRBV20-1 combines with J gene TRBJ1-5; D is uncertain. V lost 1 base to trimming and J lost 4 bases, with 8 bases between them. The CDR3 is 13 amino acids. Germline V gives CDR1 DFQATT, CDR2 SNEGSKA (reference sequence). The CDR3 DNA reads as TGCAGTGCTAGAGGGACGCAAAATCAGCCCCAGCATTTT. Encoded protein: CSARGTQNQPQHF.

The chain recombines TRBV2 with TRBJ2-1; TRBD2 matches 12 bases. The CDR3 totals 16 residues. After removal of 5 bases from V and 5 bases from J, the junction contained 7 bases not matched to a gene. From germline, CDR1 is SNHLY and CDR2 FYNNEI. The CDR3 spells CASSKDLAGGNNEQFF. CDR3 DNA: TGTGCCAGCAGTAAAGATCTAGCGGGAGGGAACAATGAGCAGTTCTTC.

The chain uses TRBV29-1 and TRBJ1-1, with 8 positions matching TRBD1. CDR1 is SQVTM, CDR2 ANQGSEA, per germline. The CDR3 totals 12 residues. V lost 1 base to trimming and J lost 5 bases; unmatched junction nucleotides: 0. DNA for the CDR3: TGCAGCGTTGAAGGGACAGGGACTGAAGCTTTCTTT. The encoded protein is CSVEGTGTEAFF.

The J gene is TRBJ2-7, the V gene TRBV12-5; 9 nucleotides match TRBD1. This CDR3 region has 16 residues. CDR1 is LGHNT and CDR2 is FRNRAP in the germline V gene. Germline trimming cut 1 base from V and 5 bases from J; bases unmatched to any gene: 9. CDR3 loop: CASGLGPGQGTHEQYF. CDR3 sequence (DNA): TGTGCTAGTGGTTTGGGCCCGGGACAGGGTACCCACGAGCAGTACTTC.